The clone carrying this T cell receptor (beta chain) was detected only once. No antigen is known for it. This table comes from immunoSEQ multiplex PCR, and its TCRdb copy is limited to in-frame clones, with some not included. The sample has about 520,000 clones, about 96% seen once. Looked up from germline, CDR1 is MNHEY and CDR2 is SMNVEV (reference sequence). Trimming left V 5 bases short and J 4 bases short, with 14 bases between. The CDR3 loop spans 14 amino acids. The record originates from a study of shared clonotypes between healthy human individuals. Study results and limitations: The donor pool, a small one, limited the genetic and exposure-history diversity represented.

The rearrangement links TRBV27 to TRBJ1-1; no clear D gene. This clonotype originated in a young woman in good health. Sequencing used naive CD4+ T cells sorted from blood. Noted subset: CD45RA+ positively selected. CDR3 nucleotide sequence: TGTGCCAGCAGTCTTAGACCTACGGGCACTGAAGCTTTCTTT. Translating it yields CASSLRPTGTEAFF.